Below, one TCR beta chain is given with its context. What it recognizes is unknown. The data derive from a study of PD-L1 blockade in urothelial cancer. Study background: Treatment start was followed by blood analysis at 3 weeks (second dose) and again at 6 weeks. There were a median of approximately 140,000 T cells in blood samples.

The germline gives CDR1 SGHTA, CDR2 FQGTGA. The length of the CDR3 is 14 residues. V was clipped by 1 base and J by 4 bases, with 8 bases between them. Profiled with immunoSEQ multiplex PCR; TCRdb holds only in-frame clones, not every one. The sample has about 25,000 clones; under 90% are singletons. Described time point: peripheral blood 6 weeks after treatment start. Study results and limitations: Below-median pretreatment blood TCR clonality predicted better survival.

This TCR came from a man between 65 and 79 years old with urothelial cancer. Sequenced here: PBMCs, sampled around atezolizumab (anti-PD-L1) treatment. The V call is TRBV7-3, the J call TRBJ2-1; no reliable D call. The CDR3 DNA sequence: TGTGCCAGCAGCTTAAATACAGCTTACAATGAGCAGTTCTTC. Translation: CASSLNTAYNEQFF.